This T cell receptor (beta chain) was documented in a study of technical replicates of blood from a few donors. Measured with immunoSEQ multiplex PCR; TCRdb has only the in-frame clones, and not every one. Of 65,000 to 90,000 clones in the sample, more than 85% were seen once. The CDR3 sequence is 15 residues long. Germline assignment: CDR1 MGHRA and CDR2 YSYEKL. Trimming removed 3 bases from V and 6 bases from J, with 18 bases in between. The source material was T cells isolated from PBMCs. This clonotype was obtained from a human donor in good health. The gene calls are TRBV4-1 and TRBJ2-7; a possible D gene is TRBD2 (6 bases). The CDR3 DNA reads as TGCGCCAGCAGCCAGGCCCCGGGAGCCCTCTCCGAGCAGTACTTC. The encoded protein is CASSQAPGALSEQYF.